This T cell receptor beta chain derives from a study of CD8+CD57+ T cells in acquired aplastic anemia. The wider study: When averaged, DNA from sorted CD4+ and CD8+ cells came to approximately 3.2 ug. Researchers reported that healthy donors averaged roughly 9.8 million reads for CD4+ cells.

CDR1 and CDR2 from the germline V gene are MNHNS and SASEGT. The CDR3 extends over 14 amino acids. Losses at the gene ends were 7 bases for V and 1 base for J; bases not matched to a gene: 3. The use of genomic DNA as template underpinned the TCR beta VDJ and CDR3 profiling. TCRdb redid the calling of the reads with MiXCR, one entry per CDR3 protein. The data show around 150,000 distinct CDR3 sequences, around 41% seen once. Overall study results and limits: Between patients and controls, CD8+ Simpson's diversity did not vary significantly. Between patients and controls, roughly 29 CD8+ CDR3 sequences were found in common.

This clonotype was counted many times. The antigen is not known. Sequenced input: sorted CD4+, CD8+, or CD8+CD57+ T cells (not recorded which) from PBMCs. This TCR was sampled from a human donor in good health, serving as a control. This chain connects TRBV6-1 to TRBJ2-7; 11 bases align to TRBD2. The CDR3 region is CASKRLAGSYEQYF. CDR3 sequence (DNA): TGTGCCAGCAAACGACTAGCGGGGTCCTACGAGCAGTACTTC.